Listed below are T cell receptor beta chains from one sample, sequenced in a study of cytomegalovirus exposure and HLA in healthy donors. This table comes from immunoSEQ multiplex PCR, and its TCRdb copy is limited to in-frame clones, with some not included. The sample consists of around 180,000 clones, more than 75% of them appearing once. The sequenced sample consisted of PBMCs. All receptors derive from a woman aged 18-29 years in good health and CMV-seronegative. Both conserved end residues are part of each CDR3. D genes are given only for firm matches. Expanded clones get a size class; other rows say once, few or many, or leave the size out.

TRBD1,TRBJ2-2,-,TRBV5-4,CASSPAGTGIAGELFF,TGTGCCAGCAGCCCCGCCGGGACAGGGATCGCCGGGGAGCTGTTTTTT
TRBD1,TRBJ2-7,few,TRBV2,CASSPGGQYEQYF,TGTGCCAGCAGTCCAGGGGGCCAATACGAGCAGTACTTC
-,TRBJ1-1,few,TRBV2,CASSAQRDTEAFF,TGTGCCAGCAGTGCACAGAGGGACACTGAAGCTTTCTTT
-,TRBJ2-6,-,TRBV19,CASSRVVGVSGANVLTF,TGTGCCAGTAGTCGGGTAGTGGGAGTCTCTGGGGCCAACGTCCTGACTTTC
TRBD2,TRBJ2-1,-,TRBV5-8,CASSSASGGYNEQFF,TGTGCCAGCAGCTCTGCTAGCGGTGGCTACAATGAGCAGTTCTTC
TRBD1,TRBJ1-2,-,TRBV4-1,CASSQDRDGTGESHGYTF,TGCGCCAGCAGCCAAGATCGGGATGGGACAGGGGAGAGTCACGGCTACACCTTC
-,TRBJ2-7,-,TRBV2,CASSEGSRGEQYF,TGTGCCAGCAGTGAAGGTTCCAGAGGCGAGCAGTACTTC
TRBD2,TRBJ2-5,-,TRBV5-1,CASSWGAAGGSGETQYF,TGCGCCAGCAGCTGGGGCGCAGCGGGAGGCAGCGGCGAGACCCAGTACTTC
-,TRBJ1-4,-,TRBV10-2,CASRGAGNEKLFF,TGCGCCAGCCGGGGTGCGGGTAATGAAAAACTGTTTTTT
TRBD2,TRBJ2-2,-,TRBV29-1,CSVAGGFYEAGELFF,TGCAGCGTTGCGGGGGGTTTTTATGAGGCCGGGGAGCTGTTTTTT
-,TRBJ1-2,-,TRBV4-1,CASSQDNRAVNYGYTF,TGCGCCAGCAGCCAAGACAACAGGGCGGTGAACTATGGCTACACCTTC
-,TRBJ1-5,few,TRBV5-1,CASSRGLNQPQHF,TGCGCCAGCAGTAGGGGCCTCAATCAGCCCCAGCATTTT
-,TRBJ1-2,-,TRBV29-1,CSVEDLGIAYGYTF,TGCAGCGTTGAAGATCTTGGAATAGCCTATGGCTACACCTTC
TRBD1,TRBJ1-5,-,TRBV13,CASSGQGHQPQHF,TGTGCCAGCAGCGGACAGGGTCATCAGCCCCAGCATTTT
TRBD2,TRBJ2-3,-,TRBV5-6,CASSLYRTGLAIGTDTQYF,TGTGCCAGCAGCCTATACCGGACCGGACTAGCGATAGGTACAGATACGCAGTATTTT
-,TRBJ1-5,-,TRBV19,CASSIEGRAQHF,TGTGCCAGTAGTATAGAGGGCAGGGCACAGCATTTT
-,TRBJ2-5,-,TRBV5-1,CASSLGGGSGPPYF,TGCGCCAGCAGCTTGGGAGGGGGTTCGGGACCCCCGTACTTC
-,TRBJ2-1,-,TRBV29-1,CSVGRTGSYNEQFF,TGCAGCGTTGGCAGAACAGGGTCATACAATGAGCAGTTCTTC
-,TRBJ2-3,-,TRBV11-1,CASSSTSLADTQYF,TGTGCCAGCAGCTCAACTAGCTTGGCGGATACGCAGTATTTT
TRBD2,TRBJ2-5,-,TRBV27,CASSIIAGGRPETQYF,TGTGCCAGCAGTATTATAGCGGGAGGGCGGCCGGAGACCCAGTACTTC
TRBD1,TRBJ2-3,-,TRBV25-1,CASSRTGGSTDTQYF,TGTGCCAGCAGTCGGACAGGGGGAAGCACAGATACGCAGTATTTT
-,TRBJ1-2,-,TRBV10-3,CAISGATGATNYGYTF,TGTGCCATCAGTGGGGCGACAGGCGCAACTAACTATGGCTACACCTTC
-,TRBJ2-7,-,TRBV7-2,CASSLVLARAYEQYF,TGTGCCAGCAGCTTAGTACTAGCCAGGGCCTACGAGCAGTACTTC
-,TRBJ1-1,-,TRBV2,CASRNNRDTEAFF,TGTGCCAGCAGGAATAACAGGGACACTGAAGCTTTCTTT
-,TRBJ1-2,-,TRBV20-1,CSVRTAYGYTF,TGCAGTGTACGGACAGCCTATGGCTACACCTTC